Below, 2 T cell receptor beta chains from the same sample are listed, as sequenced in a study of blood T cell repertoires in COVID-19. Using immunoSEQ multiplex PCR, the repertoire was profiled, and TCRdb retains in-frame clones only, with some absent. The sample has a few hundred thousand clones, about 90% seen once. Sequenced: peripheral blood. These receptors all stem from a woman under 40 with COVID-19, enrolled during active disease.

V gene TRBV19 combines with J gene TRBJ1-1, with a weak D call TRBD1 (6 bases). The germline CDR1 and CDR2 sequences are LNHDA and SQIVND (reference sequence). Trimming left V 3 bases short and J 2 bases short, with 16 bases between. The CDR3 extends over 16 amino acids. The CDR3 loop reads CASSITAGTINTEAFF. The CDR3, as DNA: TGTGCCAGTAGTATTACGGCAGGGACAATCAACACTGAAGCTTTCTTT.

The chain joins TRBV10-3 to TRBJ1-5; TRBD1 might be the D (5 bases). Trimming removed 6 bases at V and 1 base at J, with 13 bases between. There are 15 residues in the CDR3. Germline CDR1 ENHRY, CDR2 SYGVKD. The CDR3 loop is CAISEKQESNQPQHF. CDR3 DNA: TGTGCCATCAGCGAAAAACAGGAAAGCAATCAGCCCCAGCATTTT.